These 8 T cell receptor beta chains came from one sample sequenced in a study of blood T cell repertoires in COVID-19. The table came from immunoSEQ multiplex PCR; TCRdb's copy has only in-frame clones and leaves some out. The table includes about 47,000 clones, 55% to 75% detected once. The specimen was peripheral blood. These receptors came from a man older than 75 with acute or convalescent COVID-19.

The V call is TRBV28, the J call TRBJ2-4, with D possibly TRBD1 on 6 matching bases. CDR3 length equals 13 residues. The germline CDR1 and CDR2 sequences are MDHEN and SYDVKM. The V gene lost 8 bases and the J gene lost 8 bases, with 16 bases spanning the gap. In DNA form, the CDR3 reads TGTGCCAGCGGGCACGAGGGGACACACATTCAGTACTTC. Its protein product is CASGHEGTHIQYF.

The chain links TRBV30 to TRBJ2-2; the match to TRBD2 covers 9 bases. The CDR3 covers 14 residues. CDR1 and CDR2 (germline): GTSNPN, SVGIG (reference sequence). CDR3 sequence (DNA): TGTGCGTTTTTAGCGGGAGATAGGATCGGGGAGCTGTTTTTT. Amino acid sequence: CAFLAGDRIGELFF.

The genes are TRBV19 and TRBJ1-2, with a possible D match to TRBD1 (6 bases). The CDR3 contains 17 residues. Germline values: CDR1 LNHDA, CDR2 SQIVND (reference sequence). V lost 2 bases and J lost 4, with 20 bases in between. This CDR3 reads CASSISVSGEKIYGYTF. The CDR3, as DNA: TGTGCCAGTAGTATATCTGTGTCAGGGGAAAAGATCTATGGCTACACCTTC.

The V gene is TRBV5-6, the J gene TRBJ2-3; TRBD2 matches at 11 bases. The ends lost 4 bases at V and 5 bases at J; junction bases unmatched: 3. Germline V gene lookup returns CDR1 SGHDT and CDR2 YYEEEE. The CDR3 spans 14 residues. Here the CDR3 reads CASSTLAGEDTQYF. The CDR3 DNA reads TGTGCCAGCAGCACACTAGCGGGAGAAGATACGCAGTATTTT.

This chain connects TRBV30 to TRBJ2-1; D possibly corresponds to TRBD2 (6 bases). Germline lookup yields CDR1 GTSNPN and CDR2 SVGIG (reference sequence). Deletions cut 2 bases from V and 5 bases from J, with 13 bases between. The length of the CDR3 is 14 residues. The CDR3 region is CAWSSGGVHNEQFF. CDR3 bases: TGTGCCTGGAGTTCGGGCGGGGTTCACAATGAGCAGTTCTTC.

The rearrangement uses TRBV24-1 and TRBJ2-2; tentatively, D is TRBD2 (7 bases). Germline V lookup: CDR1 KGHDR, CDR2 SFDVKD. The V end was cut by 9 bases, the J end by 5 bases, with 21 bases between. The CDR3 length is 16 residues. Written as DNA, the CDR3 is TGTGCCACCGCCCCGTCCTGGGGGGGGCCGACCGGGGAGCTGTTTTTT. Translated: CATAPSWGGPTGELFF.

The genes are TRBV5-1 and TRBJ2-7; 9 bases line up with TRBD1. Germline V gene lookup returns CDR1 SGHRS and CDR2 YFSETQ. CDR3 length equals 16 residues. V dropped 2 bases and J dropped 2; count of bases not matched to a gene: 8. In DNA, the CDR3 is TGCGCCAGCAGCTTTTCTGGGACAGGGAAAGCCTACGAGCAGTACTTC. Translating gives CASSFSGTGKAYEQYF.

The chain uses TRBV7-9 and TRBJ1-2; 8 bases match TRBD1. The V gene end was trimmed by 7 bases and the J gene end by 4 bases; junction bases not matched to a gene: 8. The CDR3 spans 14 residues. Per the germline V gene, CDR1 is SEHNR and CDR2 is FQNEAQ (reference sequence). CDR3 coding DNA: TGTGCCAGCAACAGTCAGGGGGCCGCCTATGGCTACACCTTC. Its protein is CASNSQGAAYGYTF.